These 11 T cell receptor beta chains originate from one sample sequenced in a study of vaccination effects on CD4 cells after COVID-19. Clones were sequenced by immunoSEQ multiplex PCR, and TCRdb holds only the in-frame ones, with some missing. Of around 28,000 clones detected, 75% to 85% appear once; the ten largest clones hold about 30%. In the ViraFEST assay, antigen-specific CD4+ clonotypes were identified by expansion after peptide-pool stimulation. CD4+ T cell isolation took place after nine to eleven days of culture. The study found no prior SARS-CoV-2 infection in the vaccine recipients, who tested negative for nucleocapsid antibodies. No antigen has been assigned to these receptors. The sequences come from CD4+ T cells from PBMCs cultured with SARS-CoV-2 spike peptides, collected before COVID-19 vaccination. These receptors all stem from a human donor who received a COVID-19 vaccine.

The chain uses TRBV27 and TRBJ2-3; D is unresolved. The ends were cut back, 5 bases at V and 1 base at J, with 10 bases in the middle. CDR1 MNHEY and CDR2 SMNVEV come from the germline V gene (reference sequence). The CDR3 length is 14 residues. CDR3 sequence (DNA): TGTGCCAGCAGTCCCTCCTGGGGCACAGATACGCAGTATTTT. Its protein is CASSPSWGTDTQYF.

The chain links TRBV6-5 to TRBJ2-1, with TRBD1 as a possible D gene (6 bases). Trimming left V 6 bases short and J 12 bases short, with 15 bases between. The CDR3 totals 12 residues. From germline, CDR1 is MNHEY and CDR2 SVGAGI. The CDR3 nucleotides read TGTGCCAGCAGGACAGGAGACTCCCCGCAGTTCTTC. It yields the protein CASRTGDSPQFF.

This clone was seen more than once but under ten times. This chain joins TRBV28 and TRBJ1-5; 9 nucleotides match TRBD1. CDR1 is MDHEN and CDR2 is SYDVKM in the germline V gene. CDR3 size: 16 residues. V shed 2 bases and J 0 bases; nucleotides not matched to a gene: 2. Here the CDR3 reads CASSLGTGNSNQPQHF. The CDR3, as DNA: TGTGCCAGCAGTTTAGGGACAGGGAATAGCAATCAGCCCCAGCATTTT.

The chain links TRBV7-9 to TRBJ2-3; perhaps TRBD1 as D (6 bases). In germline, CDR1 is SEHNR, CDR2 FQNEAQ (reference sequence). The CDR3 is 15 residues long. V was cut by 2 bases and J by 1 base, with 10 bases left in between. The CDR3 is CASSLRGSGTDTQYF. The CDR3 region has the DNA TGTGCCAGCAGCTTAAGGGGGTCCGGCACAGATACGCAGTATTTT.

This clone has more than one count but fewer than ten. J is TRBJ2-5 and V is TRBV3-1 (or the pseudogene TRBV3-2), with TRBD2 identical over 16 bases. V shed 4 bases, J shed 5 bases, and the junction held 7 bases outside the gene matches. CDR1 and CDR2 (germline): LGHDT, YNNKEL (reference sequence). The CDR3 spans 17 residues. In nucleotides, the CDR3 is TGTGCCAGCAGCCGAGGGACTAGCGGGAGGGCCGTGGAGACCCAGTACTTC. Its protein is CASSRGTSGRAVETQYF.

The chain employs TRBV9 and TRBJ1-6; D not resolved. This CDR3 spans 12 amino acids. Germline V gene data show CDR1 as SGDLS and CDR2 as YYNGEE. V lost 3 bases and J lost 4, with 2 bases in between. The CDR3 protein is CASSGYNSPLHF. The CDR3 DNA follows: TGTGCCAGCAGCGGATATAATTCACCCCTCCACTTT.

The rearrangement uses TRBV7-3 and TRBJ2-1; 7 bases align to TRBD1. This CDR3 is 15 amino acids long. The trim removed 5 bases at V and 2 bases at J, leaving 6 bases unmatched. Germline V CDR1 and CDR2: SGHTA, FQGTGA. This CDR3 is CASSIPGGAYNEQFF. The CDR3 coding sequence is TGTGCCAGCAGCATCCCAGGGGGTGCCTACAATGAGCAGTTCTTC.

This chain links TRBV4-3 with TRBJ2-5; D gene uncertain. Trimming shortened V by 0 bases and J by 2 bases, and 10 bases separated the two germline ends. Germline-derived CDR1 and CDR2 are LGHNA and YSLEER. This CDR3 is built from 15 residues. CDR3: CASSQDYRLQETQYF. The CDR3 DNA follows: TGCGCCAGCAGCCAAGATTACAGACTTCAAGAGACCCAGTACTTC.

V usage is TRBV7-2 and J usage is TRBJ2-1; D uncertain. Germline V gene sequence: CDR1 SGHTA, CDR2 FQGNSA. The V end was cut by 1 base, the J end by 0 bases, with 10 bases between. The CDR3 spans 16 residues. The CDR3 sequence: CASSLVRLNSYNEQFF. CDR3 DNA: TGTGCCAGCAGCTTAGTGCGGCTAAACTCCTACAATGAGCAGTTCTTC.

This clone has a handful of counts. J is TRBJ2-1 and V is TRBV9; D unresolved. CDR3 length: 15 amino acids. The ends were cut back, 4 bases at V and 1 base at J, with 12 bases in the middle. The germline gives CDR1 SGDLS, CDR2 YYNGEE. The CDR3 DNA sequence: TGTGCCAGCAGCCCGCGCCCAGCGTCCTACAATGAGCAGTTCTTC. Its translation is CASSPRPASYNEQFF.

The chain recombines TRBV19 with TRBJ1-4; 9 bases match TRBD1. J gave up 7 bases and V 5 bases, and 5 bases lay outside the gene matches. Germline CDR1 is LNHDA and CDR2 is SQIVND (reference sequence). CDR3 length: 14 residues. The CDR3 DNA reads TGTGCCAGTAGTTCCACAGGGGGCAGTGAAAAACTGTTTTTT. Translated, it gives CASSSTGGSEKLFF.